This T cell receptor beta chain stems from a study of shared T cell receptors in the human thymus. V lost 1 base to trimming and J lost 3 bases, with 10 bases between them. The germline gives CDR1 SGHVS, CDR2 FNYEAQ. The CDR3 contains 14 residues. TCRdb keeps only in-frame clones here, not all; method: immunoSEQ multiplex PCR. The sample includes 600,000 or so clones, 87% of them seen just once. A further study also used this sample, focusing on human thymus T cells. That report adds: Serving as donors were healthy Finnish infants, each of whom was having open corrective surgery for congenital heart defects. Resections removed during corrective heart surgery provided the thymus tissue used. Gene usage for V and J segments appeared biased in thymic and blood repertoires. Related work found strong thymic repertoire overlap between unrelated individuals.

This chain connects TRBV7-6 to TRBJ2-7, with TRBD1 as a possible D gene (5 bases). The TCR comes from a boy younger than two with a congenital heart defect. Sequenced sample: thymocytes. DNA for the CDR3: TGTGCCAGCAGCTTAGGGACAAGGGGCTACGAGCAGTACTTC. Its translation is CASSLGTRGYEQYF.